This is a list of T cell receptor beta chains from one sample in a study of cytomegalovirus exposure and HLA in healthy donors. Some clones are missing from TCRdb's copy, which holds only in-frame ones; the method was immunoSEQ multiplex PCR. The table lists about 150,000 clones, around 79% of them singletons. The sequenced sample consisted of PBMCs. Receptors were obtained from a man aged 30 to 45 in good health and CMV-seropositive. The CDR3 runs from the conserved cysteine through the conserved F or W. A D gene is named only where the DNA matches it firmly. Only part of the rows carry a size: once, few, many, or a class if the clone is expanded.

D gene: TRBD1
V gene: TRBV10-1
J gene: TRBJ2-7
clone size: -
CDR3 protein: CASSKGQGYEQYF
CDR3 DNA: TGCGCCAGCAGTAAAGGACAGGGTTACGAGCAGTACTTC

D gene: -
V gene: TRBV4-2
J gene: TRBJ1-5
clone size: -
CDR3 protein: CASSQEGQPQPQHF
CDR3 DNA: TGTGCCAGCAGCCAAGAGGGGCAGCCCCAGCCCCAGCATTTT

D gene: -
V gene: TRBV11-2
J gene: TRBJ2-7
clone size: once
CDR3 protein: CASEGLLSYEQYF
CDR3 DNA: TGTGCCAGCGAGGGACTTCTCTCCTACGAGCAGTACTTC

D gene: TRBD1
V gene: TRBV5-1
J gene: TRBJ2-3
clone size: -
CDR3 protein: CASSRTGVVDTQYF
CDR3 DNA: TGCGCCAGCAGCCGGACAGGGGTTGTGGATACGCAGTATTTT

D gene: TRBD1
V gene: TRBV30
J gene: TRBJ1-2
clone size: -
CDR3 protein: CAWGGQLYGYTF
CDR3 DNA: TGTGCCTGGGGGGGACAGCTCTATGGCTACACCTTC

D gene: -
V gene: TRBV10-3
J gene: TRBJ2-1
clone size: few
CDR3 protein: CAIEGVTYNEQFF
CDR3 DNA: TGTGCCATCGAGGGGGTCACCTACAATGAGCAGTTCTTC

D gene: TRBD2
V gene: TRBV11-2
J gene: TRBJ2-3
clone size: -
CDR3 protein: CASIAQGLAVIDTQYF
CDR3 DNA: TGTGCCAGCATAGCACAGGGACTAGCCGTAATAGATACGCAGTATTTT

D gene: TRBD1
V gene: TRBV18
J gene: TRBJ1-1
clone size: -
CDR3 protein: CASSPPRGQGTEAFF
CDR3 DNA: TGTGCCAGCTCACCACCAAGGGGGCAGGGAACTGAAGCTTTCTTT

D gene: TRBD1
V gene: TRBV7-6
J gene: TRBJ2-7
clone size: few
CDR3 protein: CASSSRGLREQYF
CDR3 DNA: TGTGCCAGCAGCTCTAGGGGGCTTCGGGAGCAGTACTTC

D gene: -
V gene: TRBV11-1
J gene: TRBJ1-1
clone size: -
CDR3 protein: CASSLGTAINTEAFF
CDR3 DNA: TGTGCCAGCAGCTTAGGTACAGCCATTAACACTGAAGCTTTCTTT

D gene: TRBD1
V gene: TRBV6-5
J gene: TRBJ1-1
clone size: few
CDR3 protein: CASRQQGGAFF
CDR3 DNA: TGTGCCAGCAGGCAACAGGGGGGAGCTTTCTTT

D gene: TRBD1
V gene: TRBV10-1
J gene: TRBJ2-2
clone size: -
CDR3 protein: CASSSGQGTGELFF
CDR3 DNA: TGCGCCAGCAGCTCGGGACAGGGCACCGGGGAGCTGTTTTTT

D gene: TRBD2
V gene: TRBV19
J gene: TRBJ2-1
clone size: -
CDR3 protein: CASSPVSGSSYNEQFF
CDR3 DNA: TGTGCCAGTAGTCCTGTTAGCGGGAGCTCCTACAATGAGCAGTTCTTC

D gene: TRBD1
V gene: TRBV7-2
J gene: TRBJ2-7
clone size: -
CDR3 protein: CASSSGQRGEQYF
CDR3 DNA: TGTGCCAGCAGCTCGGGACAGCGTGGCGAGCAGTACTTC

D gene: -
V gene: TRBV6-5
J gene: TRBJ2-3
clone size: -
CDR3 protein: CATGTDTQYF
CDR3 DNA: TGTGCCACGGGCACAGATACGCAGTATTTT

D gene: -
V gene: TRBV11-2
J gene: TRBJ2-1
clone size: -
CDR3 protein: CASSFDSLGTGEFF
CDR3 DNA: TGTGCCAGCAGCTTCGACTCACTGGGGACTGGGGAGTTCTTC

D gene: TRBD1
V gene: TRBV6-5
J gene: TRBJ1-3
clone size: -
CDR3 protein: CASSYSDRGPGNTIYF
CDR3 DNA: TGTGCCAGCAGTTACTCGGACAGGGGGCCTGGAAACACCATATATTTT

D gene: -
V gene: TRBV15
J gene: TRBJ1-1
clone size: -
CDR3 protein: CATSRGTRDIQEAFF
CDR3 DNA: TGTGCCACCAGCAGAGGAACCCGGGACATCCAGGAAGCTTTCTTT

D gene: -
V gene: TRBV9
J gene: TRBJ1-5
clone size: once
CDR3 protein: CASSVQGSFEPQHF
CDR3 DNA: TGTGCCAGCAGCGTGCAGGGAAGTTTCGAGCCCCAGCATTTT

D gene: -
V gene: TRBV4-1
J gene: TRBJ1-2
clone size: -
CDR3 protein: CASSQGPGGTYGYTF
CDR3 DNA: TGCGCCAGCAGCCAGGGCCCCGGGGGGACCTATGGCTACACCTTC

D gene: TRBD2
V gene: TRBV9
J gene: TRBJ2-5
clone size: -
CDR3 protein: CASSPGLAGAQETQYF
CDR3 DNA: TGTGCCAGCAGCCCTGGACTAGCGGGGGCACAAGAGACCCAGTACTTC

D gene: -
V gene: TRBV4-3
J gene: TRBJ1-1
clone size: -
CDR3 protein: CASSHLKGRGGNTEAFF
CDR3 DNA: TGCGCCAGCAGCCACCTCAAGGGTAGGGGCGGGAACACTGAAGCTTTCTTT

D gene: TRBD2
V gene: TRBV9
J gene: TRBJ2-3
clone size: -
CDR3 protein: CASSPSTSGGADTQYF
CDR3 DNA: TGTGCCAGCAGCCCTTCGACTAGCGGGGGGGCCGATACGCAGTATTTT

D gene: -
V gene: TRBV27
J gene: TRBJ1-2
clone size: -
CDR3 protein: CASSLSKRAYGYTF
CDR3 DNA: TGTGCCAGCAGTTTATCTAAGCGGGCCTATGGCTACACCTTC

D gene: -
V gene: TRBV30
J gene: TRBJ1-1
clone size: -
CDR3 protein: CAWSEGRVSVEAFF
CDR3 DNA: TGTGCCTGGAGTGAGGGGCGTGTCTCTGTCGAAGCTTTCTTT

D gene: TRBD1
V gene: TRBV19
J gene: TRBJ2-2
clone size: -
CDR3 protein: CASSNGQGGNTGELFF
CDR3 DNA: TGTGCCAGTAGTAACGGACAGGGGGGGAACACCGGGGAGCTGTTTTTT

D gene: TRBD1
V gene: TRBV18
J gene: TRBJ2-7
clone size: -
CDR3 protein: CASSLSRDRDPYEQYF
CDR3 DNA: TGTGCCAGCTCCCTCTCCCGGGACAGGGACCCCTACGAGCAGTACTTC